The 28 T cell receptor beta chains reported below all come from one sample, sequenced in a study of blood T cell repertoires in COVID-19 (TCRdb year 2020). Receptor libraries were prepared by the immunoSEQ multiplex PCR assay. TCRdb carries this immuneACCESS record with in-frame sequences only. Its versions omit some clonotypes, under half of them owing to an unresolved V gene in the studies checked, with the rest unexplained. Counted in this sample were fewer than 500,000 clones; 80% to 90% of them appeared once. Clones ranked in the top ten supply 1% to 1.5% of the sample. The sequencing sample was made of PBMCs or T cells enriched from blood (not recorded which). All receptors derive from a man aged 25-40 years who had recovered from COVID-19.

The rearrangement uses TRBV29-1 and TRBJ2-2; D uncertain. The germline V gene encodes CDR1 SQVTM and CDR2 ANQGSEA. Trimming removed 6 bases from V and 1 base from J, with 6 bases in between. The CDR3 sequence is 12 residues long. CDR3 amino acids: CSVSKNTGELFF. CDR3 nucleotides: TGCAGCGTGTCAAAGAACACCGGGGAGCTGTTTTTT.

The chain couples TRBV4-2 to TRBJ2-5; D possibly corresponds to TRBD1 (6 bases). Looked up from germline, CDR1 is LGHNA and CDR2 is YNFKEQ. The V and J ends lost 5 bases and 5 bases respectively, with 6 bases between them. This CDR3 has 11 residues. The CDR3 region has the DNA TGTGCCAGCAGCGACAGGGAGACCCAGTACTTC. Translated, it gives CASSDRETQYF.

Comment on this clone: The same CDR3 is also encoded by other DNA sequences in this sample. The chain carries TRBV18 and TRBJ1-1; 8 nucleotides align to TRBD1. J was trimmed by 2 bases and V by 3 bases; bases with no gene match: 5. The germline gives CDR1 KGHSH, CDR2 LQKENI. This CDR3 comprises 15 residues. CDR3: CASSPGQGQNTEAFF. DNA for the CDR3: TGTGCCAGCTCACCCGGACAGGGACAAAACACTGAAGCTTTCTTT.

The J gene is TRBJ2-7, the V gene TRBV6-5; 8 bases agree with TRBD1. The CDR3 sequence is 13 residues long. The J segment lost 6 bases and the V segment lost 6 bases, leaving 7 bases of the junction unmatched. CDR1 is MNHEY, CDR2 SVGAGI, per germline. CDR3 in amino acids: CASSRTGYVEQYF. In DNA, the CDR3 is TGTGCCAGCAGCAGGACAGGGTACGTCGAGCAGTACTTC.

CDR3 DNA sequence: TGTGCCAGTAAGATAGACGGGGCTGGAAACACCATATATTTT. As protein: CASKIDGAGNTIYF. The chain employs TRBV19 and TRBJ1-3; D gene unclear. V lost 7 bases and J 2 bases, leaving 12 bases between the germline ends. This CDR3 contains 14 residues. The germline V gene encodes CDR1 LNHDA and CDR2 SQIVND (reference sequence).

The CDR3: CASSKGLAGVETQYF. CDR3 DNA: TGTGCCAGCAGCAAGGGACTAGCGGGGGTAGAGACCCAGTACTTC. V is TRBV3-1 (or the pseudogene TRBV3-2) and J is TRBJ2-5; 14 bases agree with TRBD2. V lost 5 bases, J lost 4 bases, and 3 bases stayed unmatched. The CDR3 consists of 15 residues. Per germline, CDR1 LGHDT and CDR2 YNNKEL (reference sequence).

This rearrangement joins TRBV6-1 to TRBJ1-5, with D hard to call. Germline V gene sequence: CDR1 MNHNS, CDR2 SASEGT. V shed 0 bases and J shed 6 bases, with 6 bases lying between them. There are 13 residues in the CDR3. The DNA of the CDR3 is TGTGCCAGCAGTGAAGCGAAGAGTCAGCCCCAGCATTTT. This gives the protein CASSEAKSQPQHF.

This sequence joins TRBV19 and TRBJ1-2; 10 positions match TRBD1. This CDR3 is built from 15 residues. Germline CDR1 reads LNHDA; CDR2 reads SQIVND (reference sequence). Trimming at V came to 6 bases and at J to 7 bases, leaving 11 bases not matched to a gene. The CDR3 nucleotides read TGTGCCAGTAGCACTACGACAGGGACAGGGGTTGGCTACACCTTC. Translated, it gives CASSTTTGTGVGYTF.

This chain connects TRBV11-2 to TRBJ1-6, with TRBD1 matching over 7 bases. This CDR3 contains 15 residues. V gave up 2 bases and J gave up 7 bases; unmatched junction bases: 5. Germline CDR1 and CDR2: SGHAT and FQNNGV. CDR3 residues: CASSLTGRGNSPLHF. In DNA, the CDR3 is TGTGCCAGCAGCTTAACCGGCAGGGGGAATTCACCCCTCCACTTT.

This chain connects TRBV30 to TRBJ1-2; 7 bases fit TRBD1. Unmatched junction bases numbered 13, after V lost 4 bases and J lost 8 bases. CDR1 is GTSNPN, CDR2 SVGIG, per germline (reference sequence). CDR3 length equals 14 residues. The CDR3: CAWTGGDRVFGYTF. In nucleotides, the CDR3 is TGTGCCTGGACTGGGGGTGACAGGGTCTTCGGCTACACCTTC.

There are a few counts of this clone. V gene TRBV6-4 combines with J gene TRBJ2-1; a weak D match, TRBD2 (6 bases). Trimming cost V 3 bases and J 7 bases, with 16 bases left between them. The CDR3 runs 15 residues. Germline CDR1 MRHNA, CDR2 SNTAGT. This chain's CDR3 is CASSESGGSGNEQFF. CDR3 nucleotides: TGTGCCAGCAGTGAATCCGGGGGATCTGGGAATGAGCAGTTCTTC.

The rearrangement links TRBV18 to TRBJ2-5; 7 bases match TRBD1. The V and J ends lost 4 bases and 4 bases, in that order; junction bases with no gene match: 6. The CDR3 extends over 14 amino acids. CDR1 and CDR2 (germline): KGHSH, LQKENI. CDR3 region: CASSLRTGAETQYF. CDR3 nucleotide sequence: TGTGCCAGCTCACTCCGAACAGGGGCAGAGACCCAGTACTTC.

About this clone: Different DNA sequences within this sample yield the same CDR3. The gene calls are TRBV18 and TRBJ2-1; 8 positions agree with TRBD1. The V and J ends lost 3 bases and 6 bases, in that order; junction bases with no gene match: 10. Germline assignment: CDR1 KGHSH and CDR2 LQKENI. CDR3 size: 16 residues. The CDR3 spells CASSPSGTGGINEQFF. CDR3 bases: TGTGCCAGCTCACCCTCCGGCACAGGGGGGATCAATGAGCAGTTCTTC.

CDR3 sequence: CASSQERRREEEKLFF. DNA of the CDR3: TGCGCCAGCAGCCAAGAAAGGAGAAGGGAGGAAGAAAAACTGTTTTTT. The rearrangement links TRBV4-1 to TRBJ1-4; D unclear. Germline V lookup: CDR1 MGHRA, CDR2 YSYEKL. V was shortened by 0 bases and J by 8 bases, with 16 bases between the two germline ends. The CDR3 has 16 amino acids.

This clone was detected only a few times. The V gene is TRBV19, the J gene TRBJ1-1, with 11 bases matching TRBD1. Germline values: CDR1 LNHDA, CDR2 SQIVND (reference sequence). V dropped 7 bases and J dropped 13; count of bases not matched to a gene: 17. CDR3 length: 15 residues. CDR3 residues: CASTFLAGQGDLFFF. The CDR3 coding sequence is TGTGCCAGTACCTTCCTCGCGGGACAGGGGGACTTGTTTTTCTTT.

The chain joins TRBV7-2 to TRBJ2-1, with TRBD1 identical over 8 bases. Per the germline V gene, CDR1 is SGHTA and CDR2 is FQGNSA. The CDR3 runs to 13 residues. Trimming at V came to 4 bases and at J to 8 bases, leaving 4 bases not matched to a gene. Here the CDR3 reads CASSSTGAHEQFF. The CDR3 region has the DNA TGTGCCAGCAGCTCGACAGGGGCCCATGAGCAGTTCTTC.

The chain employs TRBV5-6 and TRBJ2-1, with 7 bases aligning to TRBD1. The germline CDR1 and CDR2 sequences are SGHDT and YYEEEE. V was clipped by 0 bases and J by 12 bases; unmatched bases: 9. This CDR3 contains 14 residues. DNA for the CDR3: TGTGCCAGCAGCTTGGGTCAGGGGGTCCAAGTGCAGTTCTTC. Protein product: CASSLGQGVQVQFF. Full variable domain (remainder filled in from reference TRBV5-6 and TRBJ2-1): DAGVTQSPTHLIKTRGQQVTLRCSPKSGHDTVSWYQQALGQGPQFIFQYYEEEERQRGNFPDRFSGHQFPNYSSELNVNALLLGDSALYLCASSLGQGVQVQFFGPGTRLTVL.

The chain recombines TRBV10-3 with TRBJ1-1, with TRBD1 matching over 8 bases. The CDR3 runs 15 residues. The germline V gene has CDR1 ENHRY and CDR2 SYGVKD. The junction had 9 bases not matched to a gene; V was cut back by 6 bases and J by 3 bases. The CDR3 DNA sequence: TGTGCCATCAGAGGACAGGGAGTAAGACACACTGAAGCTTTCTTT. Translating it yields CAIRGQGVRHTEAFF.

This sequence joins TRBV5-1 and TRBJ2-2, with TRBD1 matching 7 bases. The germline CDR1 and CDR2 sequences are SGHRS and YFSETQ. J was trimmed by 0 bases and V by 5 bases; bases with no gene match: 7. The CDR3 is 16 amino acids. The CDR3 DNA reads TGCGCCAGCAGGGTGGCAGGGGGAGCGAACACCGGGGAGCTGTTTTTT. It specifies CASRVAGGANTGELFF.

The chain joins TRBV3-1 (or the pseudogene TRBV3-2) to TRBJ1-6, with D possibly TRBD1 on 6 matching bases. CDR3 length: 17 residues. Germline loops: CDR1 LGHDT, CDR2 YNNKEL (reference sequence). Trimming left V 2 bases short and J 9 bases short, with 20 bases between. CDR3 region: CASSQPSDRRRGSPLHF. CDR3 nucleotide sequence: TGTGCCAGCAGCCAACCCTCGGACAGACGGCGCGGTTCACCCCTCCACTTT.

For the CDR3, the DNA is TGCGCCAGCAGCTTACAGGGGGCAAGGAAATCACCCCTCCACTTT. Its protein is CASSLQGARKSPLHF. The chain has TRBV5-1 and TRBJ1-6; 9 bases match TRBD1. CDR1 is SGHRS, CDR2 YFSETQ, per germline. With 2 bases clipped from V and 10 bases from J, the junction kept 7 bases outside the gene matches. The CDR3 loop spans 15 amino acids.

This chain's CDR3 is CASSLAHGDEAFF. The CDR3 DNA follows: TGTGCCAGCAGCTTAGCCCACGGTGATGAAGCTTTCTTT. The chain uses TRBV7-2 and TRBJ1-1; D not certain. There are 13 residues in the CDR3. Germline V gives CDR1 SGHTA, CDR2 FQGNSA. V dropped 0 bases and J dropped 7 bases, with 9 bases sitting between them.

This clone appeared once. The chain links TRBV7-3 to TRBJ2-1; 9 bases map to TRBD2. The V segment lost 0 bases and the J segment 6 bases; nucleotides outside the gene matches: 3. Germline V gene sequence: CDR1 SGHTA, CDR2 FQGTGA. The CDR3 sequence is 15 residues long. CDR3: CASSLTSGGPNEQFF. CDR3 DNA sequence: TGTGCCAGCAGCTTAACTAGCGGGGGACCCAATGAGCAGTTCTTC.

This clone was seen just once. This specimen includes other DNA sequences encoding the same CDR3. The chain is built from TRBV5-1 and TRBJ1-1, with D tentatively TRBD1 (6 bases). The V end lost 4 bases, the J end lost 2 bases, and 9 bases lay between the germline ends. Germline lookup yields CDR1 SGHRS and CDR2 YFSETQ. The CDR3 extends over 13 amino acids. The CDR3 coding sequence is TGCGCCAGCAGCCTACAGGGAAACACTGAAGCTTTCTTT. Amino acid sequence: CASSLQGNTEAFF.

The V gene is TRBV2, the J gene TRBJ1-2; maybe TRBD1 (6 bases). The CDR3 consists of 13 residues. V gave up 8 bases and J gave up 1 base, with 11 bases separating them. Germline CDR1 is SNHLY and CDR2 is FYNNEI. CDR3 amino acids: CASQGGGNYGYTF. CDR3 coding DNA: TGTGCCAGCCAAGGGGGTGGTAACTATGGCTACACCTTC.

This chain links TRBV6-5 with TRBJ1-3; D is unclear. Deletions cut 0 bases from V and 4 bases from J, with 4 bases between. The V gene's germline CDR1 is MNHEY and CDR2 SVGAGI. The CDR3 runs to 13 residues. CDR3 nucleotides: TGTGCCAGCAGTTACTCGGCCGGAAACACCATATATTTT. Translating it yields CASSYSAGNTIYF.

The chain links TRBV4-1 to TRBJ2-4; possible D gene TRBD1, 6 bases. Trimming removed 0 bases from V and 1 base from J, with 10 bases in between. Germline lookup yields CDR1 MGHRA and CDR2 YSYEKL. CDR3 size: 16 residues. This chain's CDR3 is CASSQDSRGAKNIQYF. In DNA, the CDR3 is TGCGCCAGCAGCCAAGATTCAAGGGGGGCCAAAAACATTCAGTACTTC.

The V call is TRBV27, the J call TRBJ2-1; 7 bases map to TRBD2. The CDR3 is 15 residues long. Germline V gene data show CDR1 as MNHEY and CDR2 as SMNVEV (reference sequence). The V gene end was trimmed by 5 bases and the J gene end by 9 bases; junction bases not matched to a gene: 13. CDR3 coding DNA: TGTGCCAGCAGTCCATCAGCGGGGAGTTCTAGTGAGCAGTTCTTC. Its translation is CASSPSAGSSSEQFF.